The sequence of this TCR beta chain was determined in a study of CD4 and CD8 cells across lung adenocarcinoma regions. In TCRdb, the PCR reads were re-called with MiXCR into one record per CDR3 protein. The table shows 25,000 or so distinct CDR3 sequences, with 40% to 65% occurring only once. The CDR3 has 15 amino acids. Germline CDR1 and CDR2: SGHNT and YYREEE (reference sequence). Samples came from patients with localized non-small cell lung adenocarcinoma. The TCR comes from a male donor with lung adenocarcinoma. The CD4 and CD8 labels of this study may be unreliable. The material sequenced was CD4+ T cells from the center of a lung tumor. V and J are TRBV5-4 and TRBJ1-6, with 10 positions matching TRBD1. The DNA end is more similar to TRBJ2-7, so the J call may be wrong. CDR3 sequence reads: CASSLGDRGFREQYF. The CDR3 DNA is TGTGCCAGCAGCTTGGGGGACAGGGGCTTTCGTGAGCAGTACTTC.